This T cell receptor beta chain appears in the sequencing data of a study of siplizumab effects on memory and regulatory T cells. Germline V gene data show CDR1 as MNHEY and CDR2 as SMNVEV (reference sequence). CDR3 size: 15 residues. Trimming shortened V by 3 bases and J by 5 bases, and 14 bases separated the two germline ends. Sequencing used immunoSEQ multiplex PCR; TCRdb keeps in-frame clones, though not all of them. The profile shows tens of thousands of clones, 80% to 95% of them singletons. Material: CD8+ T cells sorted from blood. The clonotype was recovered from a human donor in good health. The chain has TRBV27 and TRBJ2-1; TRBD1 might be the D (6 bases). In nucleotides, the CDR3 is TGTGCCAGCAGTTTCATAGGACAGCCGGACAATGAGCAGTTCTTC. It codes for CASSFIGQPDNEQFF.